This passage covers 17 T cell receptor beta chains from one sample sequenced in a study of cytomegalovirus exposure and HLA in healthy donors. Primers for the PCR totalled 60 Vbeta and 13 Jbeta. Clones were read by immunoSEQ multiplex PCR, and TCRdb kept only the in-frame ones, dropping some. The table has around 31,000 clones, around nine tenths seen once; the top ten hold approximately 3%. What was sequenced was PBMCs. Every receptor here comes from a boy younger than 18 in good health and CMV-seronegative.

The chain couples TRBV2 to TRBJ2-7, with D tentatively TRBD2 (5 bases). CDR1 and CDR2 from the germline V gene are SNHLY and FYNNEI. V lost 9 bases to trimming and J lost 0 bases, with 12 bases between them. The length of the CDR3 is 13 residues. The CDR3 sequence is CASPIGDSYEQYF. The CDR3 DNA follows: TGTGCCAGTCCCATCGGGGACTCCTACGAGCAGTACTTC.

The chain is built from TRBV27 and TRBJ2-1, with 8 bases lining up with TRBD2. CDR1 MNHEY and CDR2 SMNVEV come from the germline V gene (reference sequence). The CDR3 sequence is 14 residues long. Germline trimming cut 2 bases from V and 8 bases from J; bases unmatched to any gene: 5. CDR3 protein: CASSLTGTRDEQFF. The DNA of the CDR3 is TGTGCCAGCAGTTTAACCGGGACTAGGGATGAGCAGTTCTTC.

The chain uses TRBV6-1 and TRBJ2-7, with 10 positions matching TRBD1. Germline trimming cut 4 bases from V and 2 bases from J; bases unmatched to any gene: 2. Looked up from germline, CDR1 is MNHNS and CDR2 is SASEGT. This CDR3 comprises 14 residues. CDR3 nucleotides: TGTGCCAGCAGTGTAGGACAGGGGGCCTACGAGCAGTACTTC. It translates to CASSVGQGAYEQYF.

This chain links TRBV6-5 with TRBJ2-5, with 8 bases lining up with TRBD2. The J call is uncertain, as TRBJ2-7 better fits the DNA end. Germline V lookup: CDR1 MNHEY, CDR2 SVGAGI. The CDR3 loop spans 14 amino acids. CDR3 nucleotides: TGTGCCAGCAGTTACTCGACTGGGACTAGCGAGCAGTACTTC. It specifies CASSYSTGTSEQYF.

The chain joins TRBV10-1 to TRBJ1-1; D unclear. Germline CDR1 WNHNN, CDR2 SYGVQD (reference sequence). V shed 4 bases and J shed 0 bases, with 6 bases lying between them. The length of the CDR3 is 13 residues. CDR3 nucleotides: TGCGCCAGCAGTGGTGGCCTGAACACTGAAGCTTTCTTT. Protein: CASSGGLNTEAFF.

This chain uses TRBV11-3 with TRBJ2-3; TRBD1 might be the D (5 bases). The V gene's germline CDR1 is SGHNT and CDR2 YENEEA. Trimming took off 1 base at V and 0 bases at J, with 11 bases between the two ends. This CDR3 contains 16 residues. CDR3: CASSLGQLTSTDTQYF. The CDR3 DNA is TGTGCCAGCAGCTTAGGACAGTTAACTAGCACAGATACGCAGTATTTT.

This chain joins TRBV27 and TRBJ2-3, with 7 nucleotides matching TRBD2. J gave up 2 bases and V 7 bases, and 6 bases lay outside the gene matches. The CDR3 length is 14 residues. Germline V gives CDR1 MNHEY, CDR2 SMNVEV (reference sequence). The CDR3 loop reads CASTQTSPTDTQYF. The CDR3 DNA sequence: TGTGCCAGCACCCAGACTAGCCCCACAGATACGCAGTATTTT.

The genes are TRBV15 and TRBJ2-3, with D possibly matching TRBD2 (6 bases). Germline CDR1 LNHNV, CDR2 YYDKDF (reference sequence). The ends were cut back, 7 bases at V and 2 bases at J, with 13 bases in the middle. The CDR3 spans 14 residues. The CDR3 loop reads CATTGGEYTDTQYF. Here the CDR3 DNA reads TGTGCCACCACAGGAGGGGAGTACACAGATACGCAGTATTTT.

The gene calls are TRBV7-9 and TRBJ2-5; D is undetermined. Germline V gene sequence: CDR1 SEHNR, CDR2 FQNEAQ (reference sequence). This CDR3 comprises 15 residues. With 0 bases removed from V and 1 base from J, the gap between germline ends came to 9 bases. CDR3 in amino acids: CASSLALQFQETQYF. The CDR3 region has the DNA TGTGCCAGCAGCTTAGCCCTGCAGTTCCAAGAGACCCAGTACTTC.

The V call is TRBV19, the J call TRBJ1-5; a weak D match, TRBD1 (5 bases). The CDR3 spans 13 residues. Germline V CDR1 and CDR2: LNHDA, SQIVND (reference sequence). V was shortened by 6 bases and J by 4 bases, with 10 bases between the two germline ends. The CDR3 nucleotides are TGTGCCAGTAGGATCGGACAAAATCAGCCCCAGCATTTT. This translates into CASRIGQNQPQHF.

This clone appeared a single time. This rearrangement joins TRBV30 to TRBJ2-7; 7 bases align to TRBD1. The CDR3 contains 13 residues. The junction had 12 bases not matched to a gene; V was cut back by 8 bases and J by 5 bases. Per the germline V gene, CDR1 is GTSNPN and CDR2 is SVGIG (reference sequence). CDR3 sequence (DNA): TGTGCCAGATCGACAGGGTGGTCCGACGAGCAGTACTTC. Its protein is CARSTGWSDEQYF.

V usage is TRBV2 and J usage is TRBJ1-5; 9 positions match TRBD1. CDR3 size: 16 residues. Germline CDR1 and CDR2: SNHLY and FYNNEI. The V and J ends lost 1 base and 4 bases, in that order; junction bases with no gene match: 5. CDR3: CASSEESQGANQPQHF. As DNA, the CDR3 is TGTGCCAGCAGTGAAGAATCACAGGGGGCTAATCAGCCCCAGCATTTT.

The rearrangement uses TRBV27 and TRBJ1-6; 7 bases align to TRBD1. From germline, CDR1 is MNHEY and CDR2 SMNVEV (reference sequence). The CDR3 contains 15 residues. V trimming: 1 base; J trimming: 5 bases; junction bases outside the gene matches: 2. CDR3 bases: TGTGCCAGCAGTTTATACAGGGGAAATAATTCACCCCTCCACTTT. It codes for CASSLYRGNNSPLHF.

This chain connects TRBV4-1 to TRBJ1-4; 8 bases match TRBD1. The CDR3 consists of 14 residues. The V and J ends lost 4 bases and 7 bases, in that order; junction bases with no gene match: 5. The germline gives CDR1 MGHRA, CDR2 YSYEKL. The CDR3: CASSRPGTGEKLFF. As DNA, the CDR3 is TGCGCCAGCAGCCGCCCCGGGACAGGTGAAAAACTGTTTTTT.

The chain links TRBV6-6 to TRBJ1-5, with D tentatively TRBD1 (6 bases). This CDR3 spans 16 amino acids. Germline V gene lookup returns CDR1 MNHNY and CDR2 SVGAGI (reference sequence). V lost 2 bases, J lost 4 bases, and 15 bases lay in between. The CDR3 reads CASSYPRTDKNQPQHF. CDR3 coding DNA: TGTGCCAGCAGTTACCCACGGACAGATAAAAATCAGCCCCAGCATTTT.

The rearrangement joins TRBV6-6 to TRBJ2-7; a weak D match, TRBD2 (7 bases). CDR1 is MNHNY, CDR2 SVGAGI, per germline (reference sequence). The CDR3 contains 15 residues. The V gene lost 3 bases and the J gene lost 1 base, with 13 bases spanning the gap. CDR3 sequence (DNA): TGTGCCAGCAGTTATATCGGGGGGCCGTCCTACGAGCAGTACTTC. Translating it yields CASSYIGGPSYEQYF.

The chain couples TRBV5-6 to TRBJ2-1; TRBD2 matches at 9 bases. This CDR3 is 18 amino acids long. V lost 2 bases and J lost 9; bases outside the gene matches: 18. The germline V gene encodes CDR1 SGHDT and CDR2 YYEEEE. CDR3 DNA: TGTGCCAGCAGCTTCCCCTCCCTCGCGGGGGGGCGGGGGTCTGAGCAGTTCTTC. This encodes CASSFPSLAGGRGSEQFF.